The 29 T cell receptor beta chains below all came from one sample that was sequenced in a study of blood T cell repertoires in COVID-19. Generated by immunoSEQ multiplex PCR, the TCRdb table keeps only in-frame clones and is missing some. The sample yields more than 300,000 clones, 80% to 90% seen once. Sequencing input: peripheral blood. The receptors were gathered from a woman in her forties or fifties with COVID-19, enrolled during active disease.

In its sample, this clone was seen once. The chain carries TRBV11-3 and TRBJ2-1, with TRBD2 matching over 9 bases. J gave up 9 bases and V 5 bases, and 5 bases lay outside the gene matches. Germline loops: CDR1 SGHNT, CDR2 YENEEA. The CDR3 has 13 residues. CDR3 in amino acids: CASSPRGGAEQFF. CDR3 nucleotides: TGTGCCAGCAGCCCGCGGGGGGGTGCTGAGCAGTTCTTC.

This clone turned up a few times. Written as DNA, the CDR3 is TGTGCCAGCAGCCCGGCTAGCGGGAGGTTTGGCAATGAGCAGTTCTTC. This translates into CASSPASGRFGNEQFF. The V call is TRBV5-4, the J call TRBJ2-1, with 11 bases fitting TRBD2. V was pared by 4 bases and J by 6 bases, with 9 bases of the junction left unmatched. The CDR3 is 16 residues long. Looked up from germline, CDR1 is SGHNT and CDR2 is YYREEE (reference sequence).

The chain combines TRBV5-1 with TRBJ2-2, with 15 bases aligning to TRBD2. The germline V gene has CDR1 SGHRS and CDR2 YFSETQ. The CDR3 is 18 residues long. Losses at the gene ends were 3 bases for V and 4 bases for J; bases not matched to a gene: 7. The CDR3 loop is CASSSRTSGRAITGELFF. The CDR3 coding sequence is TGCGCCAGCAGCTCTAGGACTAGCGGGAGGGCGATCACCGGGGAGCTGTTTTTT. Based on the CDR3 plus reference TRBV5-1 and TRBJ2-2, the full variable domain is KAGVTQTPRYLIKTRGQQVTLSCSPISGHRSVSWYQQTPGQGLQFLFEYFSETQRNKGNFPGRFSGRQFSNSRSEMNVSTLELGDSALYLCASSSRTSGRAITGELFFGEGSRLTVL.

The chain recombines TRBV5-1 with TRBJ2-5; 12 bases agree with TRBD2. The V gene's germline CDR1 is SGHRS and CDR2 YFSETQ. Trimming at V came to 4 bases and at J to 2 bases, leaving 12 bases not matched to a gene. The CDR3 loop spans 18 amino acids. CDR3 nucleotide sequence: TGCGCCAGCAGCCCCGGGGGGCTAGCGGGAGGGGAACAAGAGACCCAGTACTTC. Its translation is CASSPGGLAGGEQETQYF.

The gene calls are TRBV5-1 and TRBJ2-1; 13 nucleotides agree with TRBD2. Germline CDR1 SGHRS, CDR2 YFSETQ. Unmatched junction bases numbered 7, after V lost 4 bases and J lost 9 bases. CDR3 length equals 15 residues. CDR3 loop: CASSTGLAGVLEQFF. CDR3 DNA: TGCGCCAGCAGCACCGGACTAGCGGGAGTTCTTGAGCAGTTCTTC. The whole variable domain, filled in from reference TRBV5-1 and TRBJ2-1, reads KAGVTQTPRYLIKTRGQQVTLSCSPISGHRSVSWYQQTPGQGLQFLFEYFSETQRNKGNFPGRFSGRQFSNSRSEMNVSTLELGDSALYLCASSTGLAGVLEQFFGPGTRLTVL.

The V and J genes are TRBV5-1 and TRBJ2-5; D ambiguous. Germline CDR1 SGHRS, CDR2 YFSETQ. CDR3 length equals 13 residues. Deletions cut 4 bases from V and 0 bases from J, with 7 bases between. The CDR3 DNA follows: TGCGCCAGCAGCCCACAGTACCAAGAGACCCAGTACTTC. As protein: CASSPQYQETQYF.

V gene TRBV19 combines with J gene TRBJ1-2, with D perhaps TRBD1 (5 bases). V lost 4 bases, J lost 9 bases, and 18 bases lay in between. The CDR3 length is 14 residues. The germline CDR1 and CDR2 sequences are LNHDA and SQIVND (reference sequence). CDR3 nucleotide sequence: TGTGCCAGTAGTACTCCTCTGGGGCCCGGCCGCTACACCTTC. Translated, it gives CASSTPLGPGRYTF.

The chain uses TRBV2 and TRBJ1-4; weak D call: TRBD1 (6 bases). The CDR3 length is 15 residues. The V and J ends lost 5 bases and 7 bases respectively, with 17 bases between them. The germline CDR1 and CDR2 sequences are SNHLY and FYNNEI. The chain's CDR3 is CASSLARGAPEKLFF. DNA for the CDR3: TGTGCCAGCAGTCTAGCCAGGGGCGCCCCTGAAAAACTGTTTTTT. Full variable domain (missing parts from reference TRBV2 and TRBJ1-4): EPEVTQTPSHQVTQMGQEVILRCVPISNHLYFYWYRQILGQKVEFLVSFYNNEISEKSEIFDDQFSVERPDGSNFTLKIRSTKLEDSAMYFCASSLARGAPEKLFFGSGTQLSVL.

This chain joins TRBV2 and TRBJ1-4; no clear D. V was shortened by 8 bases and J by 0 bases, with 13 bases between the two germline ends. The CDR3 spans 15 residues. The germline CDR1 and CDR2 sequences are SNHLY and FYNNEI. In nucleotides, the CDR3 is TGTGCCAGCGCCTCGACACTGGCAACTAATGAAAAACTGTTTTTT. Amino acid sequence: CASASTLATNEKLFF. The entire variable domain, with the rest obtained from reference TRBV2 and TRBJ1-4, is as follows: EPEVTQTPSHQVTQMGQEVILRCVPISNHLYFYWYRQILGQKVEFLVSFYNNEISEKSEIFDDQFSVERPDGSNFTLKIRSTKLEDSAMYFCASASTLATNEKLFFGSGTQLSVL.

V gene TRBV21-1 combines with J gene TRBJ2-3; TRBD2 reflects the table's D call only, with no check against the DNA. TRBV21-1 is flagged as a pseudogene. The length of the CDR3 is 16 residues. In DNA, the CDR3 is TGTGCCAGCAGCAAAGAGGCTAGCGGGAGCCCAGATACGCAGTATTTT. Translation: CASSKEASGSPDTQYF.

V gene TRBV5-6 combines with J gene TRBJ1-1, with D possibly being TRBD1 (6 bases). The CDR3 runs 16 residues. Per the germline V gene, CDR1 is SGHDT and CDR2 is YYEEEE. The V and J ends lost 2 bases and 2 bases respectively, with 16 bases between them. In nucleotides, the CDR3 is TGTGCCAGCAGCTTCCCCCCCGCGGGGGGCAACACTGAAGCTTTCTTT. Protein sequence: CASSFPPAGGNTEAFF.

The chain employs TRBV19 and TRBJ1-1; no firm D call. The V gene's germline CDR1 is LNHDA and CDR2 SQIVND (reference sequence). Deletions cut 3 bases from V and 8 bases from J, with 13 bases between. The CDR3 loop spans 13 amino acids. The CDR3 here is CASSMLTGHEAFF. The CDR3 bases are TGTGCCAGTAGTATGTTGACGGGTCACGAAGCTTTCTTT.

The chain links TRBV11-2 to TRBJ2-7, with a tentative D call TRBD1 (6 bases). This CDR3 is 12 amino acids long. V lost 8 bases and J 4 bases, leaving 12 bases between the germline ends. From germline, CDR1 is SGHAT and CDR2 FQNNGV. CDR3 sequence reads: CASRRQGYEQYF. The CDR3 DNA reads TGTGCCAGCCGACGGCAGGGGTACGAGCAGTACTTC.

Only one count was recorded for this clone. The V call is TRBV13, the J call TRBJ2-2; D may be TRBD1 (6 bases). V was clipped by 3 bases and J by 8 bases, with 10 bases between them. The CDR3 has 13 residues. Germline V gene sequence: CDR1 PRHDT, CDR2 FYEKMQ (reference sequence). The CDR3 protein is CASSFRTEGELFF. The CDR3 DNA reads TGTGCCAGCAGCTTTAGGACAGAGGGGGAGCTGTTTTTT.

The gene calls are TRBV28 and TRBJ2-7; the match to TRBD2 covers 8 bases. Per germline, CDR1 MDHEN and CDR2 SYDVKM. Trimming at V came to 4 bases and at J to 2 bases, leaving 10 bases not matched to a gene. The CDR3 totals 16 residues. The CDR3 here is CASSSPGAGGTYEQYF. In DNA, the CDR3 is TGTGCCAGCAGTTCTCCAGGGGCGGGAGGAACCTACGAGCAGTACTTC.

The chain has TRBV19 and TRBJ2-1, with a possible D match to TRBD2 (6 bases). The V gene's germline CDR1 is LNHDA and CDR2 SQIVND (reference sequence). CDR3 length: 14 amino acids. The V gene lost 8 bases and the J gene lost 4 bases, with 15 bases spanning the gap. As DNA, the CDR3 is TGTGCCAGTCAAACCGGGACTCTTTACAATGAGCAGTTCTTC. Its translation is CASQTGTLYNEQFF.

This chain connects TRBV7-2 to TRBJ2-1, with 7 bases identical to TRBD2. Germline V lookup: CDR1 SGHTA, CDR2 FQGNSA. V shed 4 bases and J 1 base; nucleotides not matched to a gene: 7. The CDR3 has 16 amino acids. The CDR3 reads CASSSVGRGSYNEQFF. CDR3 sequence (DNA): TGTGCCAGCAGCTCAGTCGGGCGGGGGTCCTACAATGAGCAGTTCTTC.

This CDR3 reads CASSLAGGSGNQPQHF. The CDR3, as DNA: TGCGCCAGCAGCTTGGCAGGGGGAAGTGGCAATCAGCCCCAGCATTTT. The chain joins TRBV5-1 to TRBJ1-5; 7 nucleotides agree with TRBD1. The V segment lost 0 bases and the J segment 2 bases; nucleotides outside the gene matches: 5. CDR3 length: 16 amino acids. Germline V CDR1 and CDR2: SGHRS, YFSETQ.

The genes are TRBV13 and TRBJ2-7; 7 bases agree with TRBD2. Germline CDR1 reads PRHDT; CDR2 reads FYEKMQ (reference sequence). The CDR3 is 17 amino acids. The ends lost 0 bases at V and 4 bases at J; junction bases unmatched: 12. CDR3 amino acids: CASSLGAQGLVVYEQYF. As DNA, the CDR3 is TGTGCCAGCAGCTTAGGAGCCCAAGGACTAGTTGTTTACGAGCAGTACTTC.

The sample holds a few counts of this clone. This same CDR3 is encoded by further DNA sequences in the sample. J is TRBJ2-7 and V is TRBV29-1; 12 bases match TRBD2. V was clipped by 4 bases and J by 3 bases; unmatched bases: 4. Germline assignment: CDR1 SQVTM and CDR2 ANQGSEA. There are 14 residues in the CDR3. The CDR3: CSVGTSGIFYEQYF. The CDR3 nucleotides are TGCAGCGTTGGGACTAGCGGGATATTCTACGAGCAGTACTTC.

The chain carries TRBV19 and TRBJ2-7; TRBD2 aligns across 8 bases. The CDR3 is 14 amino acids. Losses at the gene ends were 5 bases for V and 5 bases for J; bases not matched to a gene: 8. Germline values: CDR1 LNHDA, CDR2 SQIVND (reference sequence). The CDR3 bases are TGTGCCAGTAGTCCTGGACTAGCACCCAACGAGCAGTACTTC. It specifies CASSPGLAPNEQYF.

This chain connects TRBV30 to TRBJ1-5, with D possibly being TRBD1 (5 bases). The germline gives CDR1 GTSNPN, CDR2 SVGIG (reference sequence). CDR3 length equals 13 residues. Trimming pared 4 bases from V and 5 bases from J, leaving 12 bases between. The CDR3 here is CAWTPRVDQPQHF. As DNA, the CDR3 is TGTGCCTGGACCCCCAGGGTGGATCAGCCCCAGCATTTT.

J is TRBJ2-7 and V is TRBV11-2; TRBD2 aligns across 9 bases. This CDR3 is 17 amino acids long. From germline, CDR1 is SGHAT and CDR2 FQNNGV. With V trimmed by 1 base and J by 3 bases, 10 bases remained unmatched. CDR3 DNA: TGTGCCAGCAGCTTAGGCGTCCGGCTAGCGGGGAACTACGAGCAGTACTTC. Encoded protein: CASSLGVRLAGNYEQYF.

V and J are TRBV30 and TRBJ1-5; 7 bases are shared with TRBD1. The CDR3 sequence is 14 residues long. Germline V gives CDR1 GTSNPN, CDR2 SVGIG (reference sequence). J lost 1 base, V lost 7 bases, and 7 bases had no gene match. The CDR3 coding sequence is TGTGCCTACACGACAGGGTTGAGCAATCAGCCCCAGCATTTT. Translated: CAYTTGLSNQPQHF.

The rearrangement uses TRBV30 and TRBJ1-2, with D hard to call. V lost 4 bases and J lost 8, with 17 bases in between. Germline loops: CDR1 GTSNPN, CDR2 SVGIG (reference sequence). This CDR3 comprises 13 residues. This chain's CDR3 is CAWTPGGVWGYTF. The CDR3 DNA sequence: TGTGCCTGGACTCCCGGAGGCGTCTGGGGCTACACCTTC.

The rearrangement uses TRBV5-1 and TRBJ1-1; D may be TRBD1 (6 bases). The V end lost 0 bases, the J end lost 1 base, and 10 bases lay between the germline ends. The CDR3 consists of 15 residues. Germline V lookup: CDR1 SGHRS, CDR2 YFSETQ. CDR3 bases: TGCGCCAGCAGCTTGGCCGGACAGCCGAACACTGAAGCTTTCTTT. Encoded protein: CASSLAGQPNTEAFF.

The J gene is TRBJ2-1, the V gene TRBV11-2; TRBD2 agrees at 12 bases. J was trimmed by 5 bases and V by 6 bases; bases with no gene match: 5. The germline V gene encodes CDR1 SGHAT and CDR2 FQNNGV. CDR3 length: 15 residues. CDR3 loop: CASSLLAGGDNEQFF. CDR3 in DNA: TGTGCCAGCAGTCTACTAGCGGGAGGCGACAATGAGCAGTTCTTC.

This clone was recorded a few times. The V and J genes are TRBV5-1 and TRBJ1-2; D is undetermined. Trimming stripped 0 bases from V and 0 bases from J, with 6 bases between. The germline V gene encodes CDR1 SGHRS and CDR2 YFSETQ. The CDR3 spans 14 residues. The CDR3 bases are TGCGCCAGCAGCTTGGGCATAGCTAACTATGGCTACACCTTC. Translation gives CASSLGIANYGYTF.

The V and J genes are TRBV6-5 and TRBJ1-6; 8 bases agree with TRBD1. This CDR3 spans 15 amino acids. Per the germline V gene, CDR1 is MNHEY and CDR2 is SVGAGI. V shed 8 bases and J 7 bases; nucleotides not matched to a gene: 10. The CDR3 nucleotides read TGTGCCAGCCTCGACCCGACAGGGGAAAATTCACCCCTCCACTTT. It encodes CASLDPTGENSPLHF.